This entry concerns a single TCR beta chain. Its antigen target is currently unknown. Base qualities are not recorded, but no much larger clone differs from it by a single base. The immunoSEQ Assay, a bias-controlled multiplex PCR, was used to amplify TCRbeta CDR3 regions from genomic DNA. As for how the authors treated the data: The number of nucleated cells in each sample was estimated from the amplification of reference gene primers within the assay. To quantify the absolute abundance of each unique TCRbeta CDR3 rearrangement, sequence reads were collapsed and filtered. For each sample, productive Simpson clonality was calculated as the square root of Simpson's diversity index across productive rearrangements. In TCRdb, the immuneACCESS table is reduced to in-frame sequences with V and J assigned. These tables do not hold every clone; where another copy was compared, an unresolved V gene accounts for under half, and the others remain unexplained. The V and J calls and clone size are taken from that table; D and trimming were inferred from the DNA. Across this sample there are 55,000 to 75,000 clones, with roughly 84% seen only once. The leading ten clones occupy roughly a tenth of the sample.

The data were taken from a study of blood T cell repertoires in COVID-19 (dated by TCRdb to about 2020). Study-level background: Samples from collaborators originated in the United States, Italy and Spain and spanned both the acute and convalescent phases of COVID-19. The prospective study material was composed of cDNA or gDNA derived from T cells, B-cell-depleted T cells, or PBMCs. The dataset comprised deeply sampled blood TCRbeta repertoires from subjects exposed to, actively infected with, or recovered from COVID-19. The repertoires were released in a freely available public database meant as a resource for research on the immune response to SARS-CoV-2. Samples were obtained from the ongoing ImmuneRACE study (first 160 participants) and from over 1,000 subjects provided by 6 global collaborators. A de-identified subject ID, COVID-19 status, age in years and sex were almost always included in the sample metadata. Where HLA class I and class II types were available, the types were taken from metadata supplied by the sample provider, not from assay-based typing. Results the study describes overall, beyond this receptor: The quantity of clinical and demographic metadata differed by source and by participant and was supplied without curation.

Relative to germline, V is missing 8 bases and J is missing 7 bases, with 7 bases of the junction outside any gene match. Reading the germline V gene gives CDR1 MDHEN and CDR2 SYDVKM. The CDR3 has 13 amino acids, counting the end cysteine and phenylalanine. The kept DNA is CDR3 alone, 39 bases in frame from the first base. At one collaborating source in Seattle, patients were enrolled during active infection and were followed longitudinally through the course of disease. Collaborating institutions collected whole blood in K2EDTA tubes following their own protocols. For TCRbeta analysis, collaborators shipped samples as frozen whole blood, isolated PBMCs, or DNA extracted from either of those sample types.

The receptor chain draws on TRBV28 and TRBJ2-4; TRBD1 agrees with 8 junctional bases. The clonotype comes from an older man with COVID-19, enrolled during active disease. Sequencing used peripheral blood. The CDR3 reads CASWTGLGNIQYF. The DNA sequence is as follows: TGTGCCAGCTGGACAGGGTTGGGGAACATTCAGTACTTC.